The rows below give T cell receptor beta chains drawn from one sample of a study of CD8 T cells in Susac syndrome. TCRdb used MiXCR to reprocess the immunoSEQ multiplex PCR reads, holding one entry per CDR3 protein. The repertoire holds about 200,000 distinct CDR3 sequences, with 90% to 95% as singletons. The source material was CD4+ T cells from PBMCs. Receptors originate from a human donor in good health. CDR3s include the opening cysteine and the closing phenylalanine or tryptophan. A D gene is named only where the DNA matches it firmly. Clone size is stated in some rows and not others, as once, few, many or a class when expanded.

D,V,J,size,DNA,CDR3
TRBD1,TRBV19,TRBJ2-7,-,TGTGCCAGTAGTATGGGACAGGGGGCGGCAGGCGAGCAGTACTTC,CASSMGQGAAGEQYF
-,TRBV12-3/TRBV12-4,TRBJ2-3,-,TGTGCCAGCAGTATCCCGGAGGTCCCCGATACGCAGTATTTT,CASSIPEVPDTQYF
TRBD2,TRBV5-4,TRBJ2-1,-,TGTGCCAGCAGCCCTACTAGCGGGGGGCACAATGAGCAGTTCTTC,CASSPTSGGHNEQFF
TRBD1,TRBV12-3/TRBV12-4,TRBJ2-2,-,TGTGCCAGCAGTTTAAGGCCAGGACAGGGTGTCACCGGGGAGCTGTTTTTT,CASSLRPGQGVTGELFF
-,TRBV5-4,TRBJ2-3,once,TGTGCCAGCAGCTCCCTCCAGGCTCCTCGGGATACGCAGTATTTT,CASSSLQAPRDTQYF
-,TRBV29-1,TRBJ1-1,-,TGCAGCGTACTGTTGTGGGGGGCGAGTAACACTGAAGCTTTCTTT,CSVLLWGASNTEAFF
-,TRBV2,TRBJ2-3,-,TGTGCCAGCCATCTCGTGGGACCCCATCAGTATTTT,CASHLVGPHQYF
-,TRBV7-8,TRBJ2-3,-,TGTGCCAGCAGCCAGCTGGGGGGCCTTCCCACAGATACGCAGTATTTT,CASSQLGGLPTDTQYF
-,TRBV12-3/TRBV12-4,TRBJ1-1,-,TGTGCCAGCAACGACCTCGGCGCGAACACTGAAGCTTTCTTT,CASNDLGANTEAFF
-,TRBV4-1,TRBJ1-1,-,TGCGCCAGCAGCCAACTGGGTCCCACTGAAGCTTTCTTT,CASSQLGPTEAFF